This T cell receptor beta chain was identified in a study of blood T cell repertoires in COVID-19. Study-level information: The United States, Italy and Spain supplied acute and convalescent COVID-19 samples.

This clone has a handful of counts. Here immunoSEQ multiplex PCR was the method, and the copy in TCRdb shows in-frame clones only, minus some. The data hold some 290,000 clones, with just under 90% observed a single time. Cohort allocation depended upon clinical history that participants reported. Recovered Cohort 3 donors showed two negative PCRs, clearance, or symptom resolution. Trimming removed 6 bases from V and 3 bases from J; junction bases left unmatched: 3. The CDR3 has 13 residues. Looked up from germline, CDR1 is MNHEY and CDR2 is SVGAGI. Specimen: PBMCs or T cells enriched from blood (not recorded which). The receptor was isolated from a woman aged 25 to 39 who had recovered from COVID-19. The gene calls are TRBV6-5 and TRBJ2-5, with 8 nucleotides matching TRBD2. Written as DNA, the CDR3 is TGTGCCAGCAGGATGGGACTAGAAGAGACCCAGTACTTC. It yields the protein CASRMGLEETQYF.